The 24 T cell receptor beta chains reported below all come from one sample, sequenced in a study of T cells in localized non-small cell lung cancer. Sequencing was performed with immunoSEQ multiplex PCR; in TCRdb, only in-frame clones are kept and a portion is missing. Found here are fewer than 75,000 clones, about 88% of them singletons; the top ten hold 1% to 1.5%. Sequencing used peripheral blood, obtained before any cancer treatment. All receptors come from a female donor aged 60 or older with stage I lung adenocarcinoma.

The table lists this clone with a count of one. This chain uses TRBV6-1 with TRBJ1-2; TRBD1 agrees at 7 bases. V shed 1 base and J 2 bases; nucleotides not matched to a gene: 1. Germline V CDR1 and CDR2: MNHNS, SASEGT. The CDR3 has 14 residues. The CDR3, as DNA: TGTGCCAGCAGTGAAGGGGGACAGAACTATGGCTACACCTTC. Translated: CASSEGGQNYGYTF.

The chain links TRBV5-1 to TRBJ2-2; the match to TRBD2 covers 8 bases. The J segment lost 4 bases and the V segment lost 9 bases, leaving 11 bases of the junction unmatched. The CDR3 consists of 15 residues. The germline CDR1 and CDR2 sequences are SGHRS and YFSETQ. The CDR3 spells CATRGGAGATGELFF. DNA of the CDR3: TGCGCCACGCGAGGGGGAGCGGGGGCCACCGGGGAGCTGTTTTTT.

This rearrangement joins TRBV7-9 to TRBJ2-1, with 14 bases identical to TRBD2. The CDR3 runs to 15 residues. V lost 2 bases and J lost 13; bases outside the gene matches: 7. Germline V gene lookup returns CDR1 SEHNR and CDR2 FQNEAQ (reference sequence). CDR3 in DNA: TGTGCCAGCAGCTTATACGGGACTAGCGGGGGCCGACAGTTCTTC. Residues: CASSLYGTSGGRQFF.

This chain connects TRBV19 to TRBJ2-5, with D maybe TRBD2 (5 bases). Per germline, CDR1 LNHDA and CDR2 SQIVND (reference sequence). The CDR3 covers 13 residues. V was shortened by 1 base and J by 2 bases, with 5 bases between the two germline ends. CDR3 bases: TGTGCCAGTAGTATAGTAGCGCAAGAGACCCAGTACTTC. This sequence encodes CASSIVAQETQYF.

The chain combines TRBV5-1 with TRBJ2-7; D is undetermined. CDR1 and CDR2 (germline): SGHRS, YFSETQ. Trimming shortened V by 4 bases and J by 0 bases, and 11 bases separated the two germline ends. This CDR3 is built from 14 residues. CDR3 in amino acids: CASSAGPGSYEQYF. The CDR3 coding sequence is TGCGCCAGCAGCGCCGGACCGGGCTCCTACGAGCAGTACTTC.

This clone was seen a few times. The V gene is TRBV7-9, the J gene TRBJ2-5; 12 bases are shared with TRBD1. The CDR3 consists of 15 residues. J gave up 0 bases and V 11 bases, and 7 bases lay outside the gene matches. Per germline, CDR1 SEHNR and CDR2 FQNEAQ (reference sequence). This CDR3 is CAAYRDRGHQETQYF. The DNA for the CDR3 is TGTGCCGCCTACCGGGACAGGGGGCACCAAGAGACCCAGTACTTC. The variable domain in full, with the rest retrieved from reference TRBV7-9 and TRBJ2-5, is DTGVSQNPRHKITKRGQNVTFRCDPISEHNRLYWYRQTLGQGPEFLTYFQNEAQLEKSRLLSDRFSAERPKGSFSTLEIQRTEQGDSAMYLCAAYRDRGHQETQYFGPGTRLLVL.

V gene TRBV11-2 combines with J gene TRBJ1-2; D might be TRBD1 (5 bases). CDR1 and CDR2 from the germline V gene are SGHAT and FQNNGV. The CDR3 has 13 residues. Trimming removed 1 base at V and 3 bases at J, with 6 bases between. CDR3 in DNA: TGTGCCAGCAGCTTAGCAGGGTACTATGGCTACACCTTC. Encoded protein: CASSLAGYYGYTF.

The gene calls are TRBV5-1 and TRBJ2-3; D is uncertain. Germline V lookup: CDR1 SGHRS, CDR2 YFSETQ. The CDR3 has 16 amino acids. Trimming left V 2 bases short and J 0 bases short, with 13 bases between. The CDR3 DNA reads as TGCGCCAGCAGCTTCCTAGACGCGTCCAGCACAGATACGCAGTATTTT. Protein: CASSFLDASSTDTQYF.

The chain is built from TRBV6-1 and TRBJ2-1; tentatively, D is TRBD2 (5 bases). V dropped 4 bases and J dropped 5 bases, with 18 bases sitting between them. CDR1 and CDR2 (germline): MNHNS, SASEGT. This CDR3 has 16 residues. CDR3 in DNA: TGTGCCAGCAGTGGGAAGCTAGCTTGGGTCGACAATGAGCAGTTCTTC. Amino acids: CASSGKLAWVDNEQFF.

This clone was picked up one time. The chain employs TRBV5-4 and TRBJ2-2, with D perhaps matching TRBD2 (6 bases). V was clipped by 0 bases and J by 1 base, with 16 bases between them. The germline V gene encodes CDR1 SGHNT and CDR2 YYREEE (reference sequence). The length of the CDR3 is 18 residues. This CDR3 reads CASSLAVSSAVNTGELFF. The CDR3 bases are TGTGCCAGCAGCTTGGCCGTTTCTAGCGCGGTGAACACCGGGGAGCTGTTTTTT.

For the CDR3, the DNA is TGTGCCAGCAGCCCCCCAAGCACGTTCCGCTACACCTTC. It translates to CASSPPSTFRYTF. The V and J genes are TRBV7-3 and TRBJ1-2; D is unclear. Germline lookup yields CDR1 SGHTA and CDR2 FQGTGA. V was cut by 5 bases and J by 9 bases, with 16 bases left in between. This CDR3 contains 13 residues.

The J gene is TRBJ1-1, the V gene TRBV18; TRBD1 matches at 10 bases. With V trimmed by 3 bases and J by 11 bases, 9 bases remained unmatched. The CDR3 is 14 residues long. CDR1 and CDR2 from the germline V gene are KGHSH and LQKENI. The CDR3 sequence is CASSPGTGDGNAFF. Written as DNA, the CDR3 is TGTGCCAGCTCACCCGGGACAGGGGACGGGAACGCTTTCTTT. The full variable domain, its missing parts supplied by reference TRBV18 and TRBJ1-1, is NAGVMQNPRHLVRRRGQEARLRCSPMKGHSHVYWYRQLPEEGLKFMVYLQKENIIDESGMPKERFSAEFPKEGPSILRIQQVVRGDSAAYFCASSPGTGDGNAFFGQGTRLTVV.

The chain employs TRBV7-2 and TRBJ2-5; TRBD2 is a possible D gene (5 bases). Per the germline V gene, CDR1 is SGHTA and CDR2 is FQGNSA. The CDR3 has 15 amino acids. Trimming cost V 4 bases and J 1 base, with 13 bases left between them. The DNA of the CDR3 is TGTGCCAGCAGCTGGTCCAGCGGTCTCCAAGAGACCCAGTACTTC. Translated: CASSWSSGLQETQYF. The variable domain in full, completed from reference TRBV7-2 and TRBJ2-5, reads GAGVSQSPSNKVTEKGKDVELRCDPISGHTALYWYRQSLGQGLEFLIYFQGNSAPDKSGLPSDRFSAERTGGSVSTLTIQRTQQEDSAVYLCASSWSSGLQETQYFGPGTRLLVL.

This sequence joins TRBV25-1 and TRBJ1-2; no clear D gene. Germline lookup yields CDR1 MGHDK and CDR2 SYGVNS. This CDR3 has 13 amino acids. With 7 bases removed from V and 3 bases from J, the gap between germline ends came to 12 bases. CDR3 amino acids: CASTNRADYGYTF. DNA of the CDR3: TGTGCCAGCACTAACAGAGCGGACTATGGCTACACCTTC.

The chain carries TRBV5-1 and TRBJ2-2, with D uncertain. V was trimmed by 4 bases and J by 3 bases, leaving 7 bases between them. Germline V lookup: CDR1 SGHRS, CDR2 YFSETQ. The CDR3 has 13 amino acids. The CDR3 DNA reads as TGCGCCAGCAGCCCCCAGGACACCGGGGAGCTGTTTTTT. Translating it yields CASSPQDTGELFF.

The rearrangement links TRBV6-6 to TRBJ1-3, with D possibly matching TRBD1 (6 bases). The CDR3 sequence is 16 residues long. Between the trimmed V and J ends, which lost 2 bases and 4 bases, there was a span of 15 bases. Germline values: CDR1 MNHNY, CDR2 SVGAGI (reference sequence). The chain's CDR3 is CASSYGQPRPGNTIYF. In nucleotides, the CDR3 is TGTGCCAGCAGTTACGGACAGCCTCGCCCGGGAAACACCATATATTTT.

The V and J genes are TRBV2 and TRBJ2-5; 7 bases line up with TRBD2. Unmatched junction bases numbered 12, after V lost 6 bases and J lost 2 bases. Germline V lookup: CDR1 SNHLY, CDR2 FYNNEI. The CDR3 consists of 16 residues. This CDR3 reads CASRAPLAVIQETQYF. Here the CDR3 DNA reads TGTGCCAGCAGGGCGCCCCTAGCGGTTATTCAAGAGACCCAGTACTTC.

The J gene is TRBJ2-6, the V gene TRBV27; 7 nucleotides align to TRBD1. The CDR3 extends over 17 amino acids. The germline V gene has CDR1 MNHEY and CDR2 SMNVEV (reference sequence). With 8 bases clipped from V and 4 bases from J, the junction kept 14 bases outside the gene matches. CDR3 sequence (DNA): TGTGCCAGCGGAATCACAGGGGCCCCCCAAGGGGCCAACGTCCTGACTTTC. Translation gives CASGITGAPQGANVLTF.

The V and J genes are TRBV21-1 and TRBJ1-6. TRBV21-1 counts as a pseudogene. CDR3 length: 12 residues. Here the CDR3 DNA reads TGTGCCAGCAGCAAGGGACCTTCACCCCTCCACTTT. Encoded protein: CASSKGPSPLHF.

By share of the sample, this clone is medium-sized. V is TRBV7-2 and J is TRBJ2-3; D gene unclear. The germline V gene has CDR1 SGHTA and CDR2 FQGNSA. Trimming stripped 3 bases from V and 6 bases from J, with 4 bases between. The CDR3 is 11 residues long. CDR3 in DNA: TGTGCCAGCAGCTTTATTGATACGCAGTATTTT. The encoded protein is CASSFIDTQYF.

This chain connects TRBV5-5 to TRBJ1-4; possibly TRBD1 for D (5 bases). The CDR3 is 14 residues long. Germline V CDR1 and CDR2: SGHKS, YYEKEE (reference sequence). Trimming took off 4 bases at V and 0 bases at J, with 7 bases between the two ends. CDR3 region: CASSRGATNEKLFF. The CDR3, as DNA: TGTGCCAGCAGCCGAGGGGCAACTAATGAAAAACTGTTTTTT. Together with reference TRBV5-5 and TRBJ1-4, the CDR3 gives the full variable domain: DAGVTQSPTHLIKTRGQQVTLRCSPISGHKSVSWYQQVLGQGPQFIFQYYEKEERGRGNFPDRFSARQFPNYSSELNVNALLLGDSALYLCASSRGATNEKLFFGSGTQLSVL.

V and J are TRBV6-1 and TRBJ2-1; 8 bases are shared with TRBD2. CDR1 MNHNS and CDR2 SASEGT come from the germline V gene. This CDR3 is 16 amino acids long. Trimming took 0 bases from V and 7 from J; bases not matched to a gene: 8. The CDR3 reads CASSEALAGIWNEQFF. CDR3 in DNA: TGTGCCAGCAGTGAAGCCTTAGCGGGAATTTGGAATGAGCAGTTCTTC.

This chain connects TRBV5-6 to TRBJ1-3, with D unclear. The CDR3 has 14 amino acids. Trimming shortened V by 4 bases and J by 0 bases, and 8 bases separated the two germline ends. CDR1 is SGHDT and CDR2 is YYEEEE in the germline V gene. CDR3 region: CASSPGLSGNTIYF. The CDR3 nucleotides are TGTGCCAGCAGCCCGGGCCTCTCTGGAAACACCATATATTTT.

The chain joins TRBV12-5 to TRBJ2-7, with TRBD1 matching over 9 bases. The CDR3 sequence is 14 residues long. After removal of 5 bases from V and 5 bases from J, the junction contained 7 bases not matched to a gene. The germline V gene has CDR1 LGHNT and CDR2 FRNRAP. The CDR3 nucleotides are TGTGCTAGTGGTCCCGGACAGGGGCGGGACGAGCAGTACTTC. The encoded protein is CASGPGQGRDEQYF.